This T cell receptor beta chain was recorded in a study of blood T cell repertoires in COVID-19. All enrollees were roughly 18 to 90 years old and from 24 US areas. Either two negative PCRs, clearance, or symptom resolution qualified Cohort 3 donors as recovered. CDR3 length equals 15 residues. Germline CDR1 and CDR2: LGHDT and YNNKEL (reference sequence). V gave up 2 bases and J gave up 9 bases, with 17 bases separating them. As originally analysed: Reference gene primer amplification yielded estimated nucleated cell counts. Measured with immunoSEQ multiplex PCR; TCRdb has only the in-frame clones, and not every one. D and trimming come from the DNA, and the V and J calls and clone size come from that table. The sample includes fewer than 200,000 clones, 75% to 85% of them seen just once.

The V call is TRBV3-1 (or the pseudogene TRBV3-2), the J call TRBJ2-4; tentative D call: TRBD2 (6 bases). The sequencing input was PBMCs or T cells enriched from blood (not recorded which). This clonotype originated in a man aged 45-65 years who had recovered from COVID-19. The CDR3 reads CASSQRAGRGSIQYF. CDR3 nucleotides: TGTGCCAGCAGCCAAAGGGCGGGAAGAGGGAGCATTCAGTACTTC.